What follows is one T cell receptor (beta chain) and its context. This clonotype has at least ten counts. Its binding antigen is unknown. The sample holds no much larger clone one base away, and base qualities are not on file. This specimen comes from a study of breast tumors, draining lymph nodes, adjacent tissues (dated by TCRdb to about 2016). Looking at the study overall: Breast cancer patients provided tumor, adjacent nontumor tissue and axillary lymph nodes, and the study compared the TCR beta repertoires across these three sources. The study aimed to assess the relationships and possible T-cell exchange between tumor, surrounding tissue and draining lymph node repertoires in human breast cancer. Beyond this particular receptor, the publication reports: T-cell repertoire diversity in tumors was found to be lower than in lymph nodes but higher than in nontumor tissue, and preferential V and J gene usage was observed. The data were considered consistent with the idea that most tumor T cells come from the lymph node and then expand in tumor tissue. The similarity between tumor and nontumor tissue repertoires was significantly greater in luminal-like breast cancer than in basal-like breast cancer. The study presented the conclusion that tumor T cells originate in lymph nodes as consistent with a hypothesis, not as something directly demonstrated.

The sequencing machine was an Illumina HiSeq 2000. Multiplex PCR amplification was used to generate the TCR beta chain libraries. High-throughput sequencing was used to analyze the amplified TCR beta chain products. Starting from the raw public reads, TCRdb applied fastp trimming at Q25, assembled clones with MiXCR and retained in-frame beta chains. Every CDR3 protein is listed once, alongside the most common genes and DNA of its rows. The sample table contains approximately 52,000 distinct CDR3 sequences; only one count was recorded for roughly 41% of them. Roughly a tenth of the sample lies in the top ten. The germline V gene encodes CDR1 KGHSH and CDR2 LQKENI. The CDR3 has 13 amino acids, counting the end cysteine and phenylalanine. Just the 39-base CDR3 DNA is kept, in frame starting at base 1. V is reduced by 3 bases and J by 8 bases, leaving a spacing of 11 bases between them.

The origin of this receptor is a female donor with breast cancer. Some clones in this sample may be carry-over from other donors' samples. Sequenced material: breast tumor tissue. The rearranged segments are TRBV18 and TRBJ2-1, with TRBD2 as a weak D call on 5 bases. DNA sequence: TGTGCCAGCTCACCTGAGAGGGTCGATGAGCAGTTCTTC. The resulting protein is CASSPERVDEQFF.